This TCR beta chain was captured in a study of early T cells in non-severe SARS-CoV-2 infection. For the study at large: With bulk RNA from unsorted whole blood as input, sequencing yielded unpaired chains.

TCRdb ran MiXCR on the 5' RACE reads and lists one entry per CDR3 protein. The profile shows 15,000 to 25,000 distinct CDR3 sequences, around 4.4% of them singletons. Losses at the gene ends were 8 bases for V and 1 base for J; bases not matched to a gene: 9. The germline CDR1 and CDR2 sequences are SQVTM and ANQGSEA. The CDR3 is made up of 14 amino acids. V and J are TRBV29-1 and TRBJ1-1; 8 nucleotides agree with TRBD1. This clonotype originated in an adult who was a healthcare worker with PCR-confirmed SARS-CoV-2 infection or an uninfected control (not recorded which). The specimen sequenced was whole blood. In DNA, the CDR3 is TGCAGCTCTTCCACCACAGGGGGGAACACTGAAGCTTTCTTT. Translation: CSSSTTGGNTEAFF.